The 18 T cell receptor beta chains below were found in one sample sequenced in a study of early T cells in non-severe SARS-CoV-2 infection. Using its own MiXCR run on the 5' RACE reads, TCRdb lists one record per CDR3 protein. This table holds some 40,000 distinct CDR3 sequences, 3.5% to 4% found once. The sequencing sample was made of whole blood. The source is an adult who was a healthcare worker with PCR-confirmed SARS-CoV-2 infection or an uninfected control (not recorded which).

In its sample, this clonotype was seen many times. V is TRBV7-8 and J is TRBJ2-1, with TRBD2 matching 8 bases. The V segment lost 3 bases and the J segment 9 bases; nucleotides outside the gene matches: 10. Germline values: CDR1 SGHVS, CDR2 FQNEAQ. CDR3 length equals 15 residues. The CDR3 region is CASSLGTRAKSEQFF. Written as DNA, the CDR3 is TGTGCCAGCAGCTTGGGGACTAGGGCTAAAAGTGAGCAGTTCTTC.

This clonotype showed up many times. This rearrangement joins TRBV6-2 or TRBV6-3 to TRBJ2-1; 13 bases line up with TRBD2. V was pared by 2 bases and J by 6 bases, with 1 base of the junction left unmatched. The CDR3 is made up of 15 amino acids. Germline V gene data show CDR1 as MNHEY and CDR2 as SVGEGT. CDR3 sequence reads: CASSYGLAGANEQFF. In DNA, the CDR3 is TGTGCCAGCAGTTACGGACTAGCGGGAGCCAATGAGCAGTTCTTC.

There are many counts of this clonotype. The V and J genes are TRBV7-3 and TRBJ1-6; D not certain. V lost 5 bases, J lost 10 bases, and 18 bases lay in between. Germline CDR1 is SGHTA and CDR2 is FQGTGA. The CDR3 runs 15 residues. CDR3 coding DNA: TGTGCCAGCAGCGCGGGCCGGTCGGCAGCATCACCCCTCCACTTT. This gives the protein CASSAGRSAASPLHF.

This clonotype occurred many times. The genes are TRBV11-2 and TRBJ1-1; 7 nucleotides line up with TRBD1. The CDR3 runs 15 residues. Trimming cost V 4 bases and J 2 bases; bases outside gene matches: 7. Germline lookup yields CDR1 SGHAT and CDR2 FQNNGV. The CDR3 sequence is CASSSDRAINTEAFF. The DNA for the CDR3 is TGTGCCAGCAGCTCCGACAGGGCTATAAACACTGAAGCTTTCTTT.

This clonotype was recorded at least ten times. The chain carries TRBV24-1 and TRBJ2-1, with a weak D call TRBD1 (7 bases). Trimming removed 5 bases at V and 2 bases at J, with 18 bases between. The CDR3 runs to 17 residues. Germline CDR1 is KGHDR and CDR2 is SFDVKD. In DNA, the CDR3 is TGTGCCACCAGTGGTACAGGGGAGGAGTACCCCTACAATGAGCAGTTCTTC. The encoded protein is CATSGTGEEYPYNEQFF.

This clonotype was seen ten or more times. This chain connects TRBV7-9 to TRBJ2-1; 9 positions agree with TRBD1. Germline loops: CDR1 SEHNR, CDR2 FQNEAQ (reference sequence). Trimming cost V 2 bases and J 5 bases; bases outside gene matches: 7. This CDR3 region has 16 residues. Written as DNA, the CDR3 is TGTGCCAGCAGCTTATCGGGACAGGGAGGAGACAATGAGCAGTTCTTC. The encoded protein is CASSLSGQGGDNEQFF.

In this sample, this clonotype turned up many times. This rearrangement joins TRBV4-3 to TRBJ2-7; the match to TRBD2 covers 10 bases. The trim removed 0 bases at V and 2 bases at J, leaving 4 bases unmatched. Germline CDR1 reads LGHNA; CDR2 reads YSLEER. The CDR3 covers 16 residues. CDR3 DNA: TGCGCCAGCAGCCAAGATCGGAGCGGGAGGGCCTACGAGCAGTACTTC. Protein sequence: CASSQDRSGRAYEQYF.

This clonotype has ten or more counts. This chain uses TRBV14 with TRBJ2-1; TRBD2 matches 15 bases. The CDR3 covers 18 residues. The J segment lost 8 bases and the V segment lost 4 bases, leaving 12 bases of the junction unmatched. Looked up from germline, CDR1 is SGHDN and CDR2 is FVKESK. The DNA of the CDR3 is TGTGCCAGCAGCCCGGGACTAGCGGGAGGCGTGATCGTCGATGAGCAGTTCTTC. It yields the protein CASSPGLAGGVIVDEQFF.

This clonotype was counted at least ten times. V gene TRBV7-9 combines with J gene TRBJ1-6; no definite D call. The CDR3 has 16 amino acids. Trimming stripped 4 bases from V and 2 bases from J, with 12 bases between. Looked up from germline, CDR1 is SEHNR and CDR2 is FQNEAQ (reference sequence). The CDR3 region is CASSSGWGAYNSPLHF. CDR3 in DNA: TGTGCCAGCAGCTCCGGGTGGGGTGCCTATAATTCACCCCTCCACTTT.

This clonotype came up many times. For the CDR3, the DNA is TGTGCCAGCAGCCTAAGACAGGGGGACACTGAAGCTTTCTTT. It encodes CASSLRQGDTEAFF. The rearrangement joins TRBV11-2 to TRBJ1-1; 9 bases align to TRBD1. V was clipped by 5 bases and J by 3 bases; unmatched bases: 4. This CDR3 spans 14 amino acids. Germline V gene data show CDR1 as SGHAT and CDR2 as FQNNGV.

This clonotype was recorded at least ten times. The gene calls are TRBV20-1 and TRBJ2-2; D is undetermined. CDR1 and CDR2 from the germline V gene are DFQATT and SNEGSKA (reference sequence). V shed 5 bases and J shed 5 bases, with 18 bases lying between them. This CDR3 spans 15 amino acids. The chain's CDR3 is CSAQSRLPITGELFF. In DNA, the CDR3 is TGCAGTGCTCAGTCCCGACTGCCTATAACCGGGGAGCTGTTTTTT.

This clonotype was seen repeatedly, ten times or more. The rearrangement links TRBV11-2 to TRBJ1-1; the match to TRBD1 covers 9 bases. The CDR3 is 15 residues long. The germline V gene encodes CDR1 SGHAT and CDR2 FQNNGV. J lost 8 bases, V lost 8 bases, and 15 bases had no gene match. The DNA of the CDR3 is TGTGCCAGCTTTTCTTACCGGGACAGGGAAATCGAAGCTTTCTTT. Protein: CASFSYRDREIEAFF.

This clonotype was counted many times. V and J are TRBV6-2 or TRBV6-3 and TRBJ2-1; 7 positions match TRBD2. CDR1 and CDR2 from the germline V gene are MNHEY and SVGEGT. The CDR3 is 16 amino acids. V shed 4 bases, J shed 8 bases, and the junction held 14 bases outside the gene matches. The CDR3 region is CASSWVAGFKGDEQFF. In DNA, the CDR3 is TGTGCCAGCAGTTGGGTAGCGGGCTTCAAAGGGGATGAGCAGTTCTTC.

This clonotype was seen ten or more times. V gene TRBV4-3 combines with J gene TRBJ2-1; 11 bases agree with TRBD2. The CDR3 sequence is 18 residues long. Germline-derived CDR1 and CDR2 are LGHNA and YSLEER. Trimming at V came to 1 base and at J to 3 bases, leaving 8 bases not matched to a gene. As DNA, the CDR3 is TGCGCCAGCAGCCAAGCCCGAGGGACTAGCGGCCTCTACAATGAGCAGTTCTTC. This sequence encodes CASSQARGTSGLYNEQFF.

This clonotype was seen many times. This rearrangement joins TRBV28 to TRBJ2-1; 10 nucleotides align to TRBD1. Germline CDR1 MDHEN, CDR2 SYDVKM. The CDR3 length is 17 residues. Trimming took 3 bases from V and 6 from J; bases not matched to a gene: 11. The CDR3 loop reads CASSFSQPGQGSNEQFF. Here the CDR3 DNA reads TGTGCCAGCAGTTTCTCCCAACCGGGACAGGGGTCCAATGAGCAGTTCTTC.

This clonotype occurred many times. The V gene is TRBV5-1, the J gene TRBJ2-1; TRBD2 agrees at 10 bases. With 0 bases clipped from V and 6 bases from J, the junction kept 9 bases outside the gene matches. CDR3 length: 17 amino acids. Germline CDR1 reads SGHRS; CDR2 reads YFSETQ. DNA of the CDR3: TGCGCCAGCAGCTTGGTTGCCAGGACTAGCGGCGCCAATGAGCAGTTCTTC. This sequence encodes CASSLVARTSGANEQFF.

The chain employs TRBV9 and TRBJ1-1; D unclear. The germline CDR1 and CDR2 sequences are SGDLS and YYNGEE. This CDR3 has 13 residues. V was clipped by 4 bases and J by 5 bases, with 12 bases between them. CDR3 sequence: CASSPTPKTEAFF. The CDR3 DNA follows: TGTGCCAGCAGCCCAACACCGAAGACTGAAGCTTTCTTT.

At least ten counts were recorded for this clonotype. The CDR3 bases are TGTGCCAGCAGCCTGGACAGGGGCCGGAATGAAAAACTGTTTTTT. Translating gives CASSLDRGRNEKLFF. V gene TRBV2 combines with J gene TRBJ1-4, with 9 bases matching TRBD1. Germline V CDR1 and CDR2: SNHLY, FYNNEI. CDR3 length: 15 amino acids. After removal of 6 bases from V and 5 bases from J, the junction contained 7 bases not matched to a gene.